Described below is a single TCR beta chain sequence and its context. The V end lost 0 bases, the J end lost 6 bases, and 20 bases lay between the germline ends. CDR1 SGDLS and CDR2 YYNGEE come from the germline V gene. This CDR3 spans 17 amino acids. This sample was taken from a study of blood T cells in healthy people across ages. About the study: The template switching approach captured approximately one barcoded beta molecule for every two T cells.

A second about 6 to 11 cycle PCR used barcoded and J-beta primers. Each cDNA molecule, via a template-switch adaptor with 12 random nucleotides, was tagged. TCRdb itself ran the 5' RACE reads through MiXCR, one entry per CDR3 protein. The table has approximately 850,000 distinct CDR3 sequences, around 43% seen once. Sequencing was performed on blood. The gene calls are TRBV9 and TRBJ2-3; D is possibly TRBD2 (7 bases). The sequence derives from a man in his 60s in good health. CDR3 coding DNA: TGTGCCAGCAGCGTAGGCCCAGGAGGGGGGGCCGCCGATACGCAGTATTTT. This encodes CASSVGPGGGAADTQYF.